These 3 T cell receptor beta chains share one sample of origin, sequenced in a study of siplizumab effects on memory and regulatory T cells (dated by TCRdb to between 2019 and 2020). Library method: the immunoSEQ multiplex PCR assay. Drawn from immuneACCESS, this table holds only the in-frame rearrangements with V and J called that TCRdb kept. Clones are partly lost; checked studies trace under half to an unresolved V gene and leave the rest unexplained. Counted in this sample were tens of thousands of clones; around nine tenths of them appeared once. The ten largest clones represent 1.5% to 2% of the sample. The sequencing input was Tregs sorted from blood. The source of these receptors is a human donor in good health.

This clone was recorded once. CDR3 sequence reads: CASSLVGAGGADTQYF. The CDR3 DNA reads as TGCGCCAGCAGCTTGGTTGGAGCGGGAGGGGCAGATACGCAGTATTTT. The chain combines TRBV5-1 with TRBJ2-3; 10 bases map to TRBD2. The CDR3 has 16 residues. The junction had 5 bases not matched to a gene; V was cut back by 0 bases and J by 4 bases. Germline V gene lookup returns CDR1 SGHRS and CDR2 YFSETQ.

The rearrangement links TRBV6-9 to TRBJ2-7; 7 bases map to TRBD1. The trim removed 5 bases at V and 0 bases at J, leaving 4 bases unmatched. This CDR3 is built from 14 residues. The germline gives CDR1 MNHGY, CDR2 SVAAGI. CDR3 residues: CASSPDRVSYEQYF. The CDR3 DNA reads as TGTGCCAGCAGTCCTGACAGGGTCTCCTACGAGCAGTACTTC.

This clone appeared a single time. The chain is built from TRBV5-4 and TRBJ2-6, with D unclear. The CDR3 spans 15 residues. Trimming took 1 base from V and 0 from J, leaving 5 bases between them. Germline lookup yields CDR1 SGHNT and CDR2 YYREEE (reference sequence). The CDR3 is CASSLLHSGANVLTF. The CDR3 region has the DNA TGTGCCAGCAGCTTGCTTCACTCTGGGGCCAACGTCCTGACTTTC.